This T cell receptor (beta chain) comes out of a study of T cell changes during pregnancy in multiple sclerosis. Looked up from germline, CDR1 is LNHDA and CDR2 is SQIVND (reference sequence). The junction had 8 bases not matched to a gene; V was cut back by 5 bases and J by 5 bases. The CDR3 consists of 15 residues. Profiled with immunoSEQ multiplex PCR; TCRdb holds only in-frame clones, not every one. The table has tens of thousands of clones, 90% seen once. The V call is TRBV19, the J call TRBJ2-5; 10 positions agree with TRBD2. This receptor was taken from a female donor with multiple sclerosis, enrolled in a pregnancy study. Source: CD8+ T cells from peripheral blood mononuclear cells, taken in the second trimester of pregnancy. The DNA for the CDR3 is TGTGCCAGTAGTCTAGCGGGAGTAGTTTGGGAGACCCAGTACTTC. It specifies CASSLAGVVWETQYF.